This T cell receptor (beta chain) emerged from a study of OX40 agonist ivuxolimab in advanced cancers. Profiled with immunoSEQ multiplex PCR; TCRdb holds only in-frame clones, not every one. The sample records roughly 74,000 clones, less than 90% being singletons. Trimming shortened V by 7 bases and J by 7 bases, and 16 bases separated the two germline ends. Germline V CDR1 and CDR2: MNHNY, SVGAGI (reference sequence). This CDR3 spans 14 amino acids. Sequences were derived from CD4+ or CD8+ T cells sorted from blood, sampled in a trial of the OX40 agonist ivuxolimab. V usage is TRBV6-6 and J usage is TRBJ1-4; D perhaps matches TRBD1 (5 bases). The clonotype originates from an adult with an advanced solid tumor such as melanoma, head and neck, liver or kidney cancer. CDR3 in amino acids: CASNPGSRGEKLFF. The CDR3 coding sequence is TGTGCCAGCAACCCAGGGTCTAGGGGTGAAAAACTGTTTTTT.